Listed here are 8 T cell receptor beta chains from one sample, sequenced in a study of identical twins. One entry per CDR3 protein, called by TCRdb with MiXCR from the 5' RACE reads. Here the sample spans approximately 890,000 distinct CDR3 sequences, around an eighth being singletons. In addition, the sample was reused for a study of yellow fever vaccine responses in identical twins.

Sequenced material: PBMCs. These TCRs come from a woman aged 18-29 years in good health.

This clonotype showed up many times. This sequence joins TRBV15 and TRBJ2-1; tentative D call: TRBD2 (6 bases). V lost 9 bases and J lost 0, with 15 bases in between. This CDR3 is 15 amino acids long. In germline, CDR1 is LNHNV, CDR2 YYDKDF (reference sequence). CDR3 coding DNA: TGTGCCACAACCCTAGCGTCGAGCTCCTACAATGAGCAGTTCTTC. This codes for CATTLASSSYNEQFF.

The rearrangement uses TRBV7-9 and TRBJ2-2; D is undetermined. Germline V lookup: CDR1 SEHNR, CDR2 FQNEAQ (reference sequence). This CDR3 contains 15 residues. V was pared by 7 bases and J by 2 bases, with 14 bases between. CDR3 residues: CASTVVSVNTGELFF. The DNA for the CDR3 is TGTGCCAGCACCGTCGTTTCAGTCAACACCGGGGAGCTGTTTTTT.

The DNA of the CDR3 is TGTGCCAGCAGTCTCCCAGGACAGGGGACAGATACGCAGTATTTT. This encodes CASSLPGQGTDTQYF. The chain couples TRBV28 to TRBJ2-3; 9 positions match TRBD1. Germline trimming cut 5 bases from V and 3 bases from J; bases unmatched to any gene: 6. The CDR3 consists of 15 residues. The germline V gene encodes CDR1 MDHEN and CDR2 SYDVKM.

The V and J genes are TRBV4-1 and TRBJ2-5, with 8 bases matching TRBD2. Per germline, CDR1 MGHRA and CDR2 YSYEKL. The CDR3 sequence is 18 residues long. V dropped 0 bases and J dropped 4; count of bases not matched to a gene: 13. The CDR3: CASSQEPAGEVMVETQYF. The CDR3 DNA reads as TGCGCCAGCAGCCAAGAACCAGCGGGAGAGGTGATGGTAGAGACCCAGTACTTC.

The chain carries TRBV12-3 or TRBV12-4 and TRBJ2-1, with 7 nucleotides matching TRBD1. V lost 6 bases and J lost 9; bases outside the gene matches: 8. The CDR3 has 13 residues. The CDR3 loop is CASSLTGSGEQFF. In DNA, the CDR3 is TGTGCCAGCAGCCTGACAGGGAGTGGTGAGCAGTTCTTC.

The chain's CDR3 is CASQPGPNSYNEQFF. The DNA of the CDR3 is TGTGCCAGCCAACCGGGTCCGAACTCCTACAATGAGCAGTTCTTC. The genes are TRBV11-2 and TRBJ2-1; no definite D call. With 8 bases removed from V and 0 bases from J, the gap between germline ends came to 14 bases. Germline-derived CDR1 and CDR2 are SGHAT and FQNNGV. This CDR3 is built from 15 residues.

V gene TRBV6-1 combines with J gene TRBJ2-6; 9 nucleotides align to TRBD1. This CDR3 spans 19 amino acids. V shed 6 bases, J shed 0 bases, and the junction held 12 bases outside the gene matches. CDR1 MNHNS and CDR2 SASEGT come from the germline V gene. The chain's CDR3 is CASSVDRGQGSSGANVLTF. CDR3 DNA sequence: TGTGCCAGCAGCGTCGACCGGGGACAGGGTAGCTCTGGGGCCAACGTCCTGACTTTC.

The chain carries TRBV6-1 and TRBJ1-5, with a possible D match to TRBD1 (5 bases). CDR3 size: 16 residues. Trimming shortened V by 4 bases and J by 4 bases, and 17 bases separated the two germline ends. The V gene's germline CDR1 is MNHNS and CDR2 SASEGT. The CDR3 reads CASSGGLGGANQPQHF. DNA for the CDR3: TGTGCCAGCAGTGGGGGCCTGGGCGGTGCAAATCAGCCCCAGCATTTT.